The 23 T cell receptor beta chains reported below all come from one sample, sequenced in a study of T cell repertoires in cytomegalovirus infection. Via MiXCR, TCRdb re-called the reads, giving one row per CDR3 protein. This sample has some 400,000 distinct CDR3 sequences; approximately 30% occur once, and the top ten carry 12% to 15%. Sample: PBMCs. The source of these receptors is a human donor in good health (CMV status not recorded). Some clones in this sample may be carry-over from other donors' samples.

The rearrangement uses TRBV4-3 and TRBJ2-3; D possibly corresponds to TRBD2 (5 bases). The V gene lost 0 bases and the J gene lost 2 bases, with 15 bases spanning the gap. CDR1 and CDR2 (germline): LGHNA, YSLEER. This CDR3 contains 17 residues. CDR3 DNA sequence: TGCGCCAGCAGCCAAGATTGGACCGAGACTAACACAGATACGCAGTATTTT. This encodes CASSQDWTETNTDTQYF.

Here the CDR3 reads CASSLAGTLNFYTF. CDR3 coding DNA: TGTGCCAGCAGCTTAGCCGGGACGTTAAATTTCTACACCTTC. The chain employs TRBV7-2 and TRBJ1-2; tentatively, D is TRBD1 (5 bases). Germline CDR1 SGHTA, CDR2 FQGNSA. The CDR3 is made up of 14 amino acids. V was pared by 0 bases and J by 10 bases, with 15 bases between.

As concerns this clonotype: It is likely a read error, because the conserved phenylalanine at the end of the CDR3 is missing. V usage is TRBV7-7 and J usage is TRBJ2-1; D uncertain. V lost 2 bases, J lost 5 bases, and 10 bases lay in between. The CDR3 runs 14 residues. In germline, CDR1 is SSHAT, CDR2 FNYEAQ (reference sequence). The CDR3 reads CASSLNLGNNEQFL. The DNA for the CDR3 is TGTGCCAGCAGCTTAAATCTAGGGAACAATGAGCAGTTCTTA.

This clonotype turned up a few times. The rearrangement uses TRBV12-3 or TRBV12-4 and TRBJ2-1; 8 nucleotides match TRBD2. The length of the CDR3 is 14 residues. Trimming took 5 bases from V and 6 from J; bases not matched to a gene: 6. As DNA, the CDR3 is TGTGCCAGCAGTCCGTCGGGGGGGGGCAATGAGCAGTTCTTC. It encodes CASSPSGGGNEQFF.

The chain recombines TRBV5-1 with TRBJ2-3, with 11 nucleotides matching TRBD2. V was pared by 4 bases and J by 5 bases, with 6 bases of the junction left unmatched. Germline CDR1 is SGHRS and CDR2 is YFSETQ. The CDR3 loop spans 15 amino acids. Here the CDR3 reads CASSPGLAVIDTQYF. As DNA, the CDR3 is TGCGCCAGCAGCCCGGGACTAGCGGTAATAGATACGCAGTATTTT.

This clonotype was seen only a few times. The chain has TRBV4-3 and TRBJ1-1; D unclear. The CDR3 totals 13 residues. The V gene's germline CDR1 is LGHNA and CDR2 YSLEER. V lost 4 bases, J lost 7 bases, and 13 bases lay in between. Here the CDR3 reads CASSPRQAHEAFF. The CDR3 DNA reads TGCGCCAGCAGCCCCCGGCAGGCTCATGAAGCTTTCTTT.

This clonotype appeared a few times. The chain links TRBV7-9 to TRBJ2-7; 8 nucleotides agree with TRBD1. Germline V gives CDR1 SEHNR, CDR2 FQNEAQ (reference sequence). V was clipped by 3 bases and J by 3 bases; unmatched bases: 7. This CDR3 comprises 15 residues. The CDR3 loop reads CASSFGPQGVYEQYF. CDR3 DNA: TGTGCCAGCAGCTTCGGCCCACAGGGGGTCTACGAGCAGTACTTC. Supplemented by reference TRBV7-9 and TRBJ2-7, the full variable domain reads DTGVSQNPRHKITKRGQNVTFRCDPISEHNRLYWYRQTLGQGPEFLTYFQNEAQLEKSRLLSDRFSAERPKGSFSTLEIQRTEQGDSAMYLCASSFGPQGVYEQYFGPGTRLTVT.

Concerning this clonotype: This could be a read error, since a much larger clone is one nucleotide away. No conserved phenylalanine or tryptophan is present at the end of the CDR3, so a read error is the likely explanation. This chain joins TRBV11-2 and TRBJ2-3; D remains unclear. The CDR3 totals 15 residues. With 3 bases removed from V and 2 bases from J, the gap between germline ends came to 12 bases. The germline gives CDR1 SGHAT, CDR2 FQNNGV. The CDR3: CASSFPQTLTDTQYL. CDR3 nucleotide sequence: TGTGCCAGCAGCTTTCCCCAAACTCTCACAGATACGCAGTATTTG.

In its sample, this clonotype was seen a few times. V and J are TRBV7-9 and TRBJ2-7; weak D call: TRBD2 (5 bases). Trimming stripped 7 bases from V and 4 bases from J, with 14 bases between. Germline CDR1 reads SEHNR; CDR2 reads FQNEAQ (reference sequence). The CDR3 is 13 residues long. The CDR3 DNA reads as TGTGCCAGCATGGACCGGGAAAAGTACGAGCAGTACTTC. Amino acids: CASMDREKYEQYF.

This clonotype was seen repeatedly, ten times or more. The CDR3 coding sequence is TGTGCCAGCAGTGAGGAGGGACTAGCAGTCAATGAGCAGTTCTTC. Encoded protein: CASSEEGLAVNEQFF. The V gene is TRBV6-1, the J gene TRBJ2-1, with 9 nucleotides matching TRBD2. V was pared by 3 bases and J by 6 bases, with 6 bases of the junction left unmatched. The CDR3 spans 15 residues. CDR1 is MNHNS and CDR2 is SASEGT in the germline V gene.

This clonotype was recorded at least ten times. The CDR3 coding sequence is TGTGCCAGCAGCTTATGGGGGGTCGAGCAGTACTTC. Its protein is CASSLWGVEQYF. The genes are TRBV7-2 and TRBJ2-7; a weak D match, TRBD2 (6 bases). Per germline, CDR1 SGHTA and CDR2 FQGNSA. V was cut by 2 bases and J by 6 bases, with 8 bases left in between. The CDR3 contains 12 residues.

This rearrangement joins TRBV5-4 to TRBJ2-5; tentatively, D is TRBD1 (5 bases). CDR3 length: 13 amino acids. Looked up from germline, CDR1 is SGHNT and CDR2 is YYREEE (reference sequence). The V and J ends lost 4 bases and 3 bases respectively, with 10 bases between them. As DNA, the CDR3 is TGTGCCAGCAGCACTGACAGAAAAGAGACCCAGTACTTC. The encoded protein is CASSTDRKETQYF.

This clonotype was observed many times. The genes are TRBV7-2 and TRBJ2-3; D is unclear. V shed 1 base and J shed 15 bases, with 8 bases lying between them. Germline CDR1 reads SGHTA; CDR2 reads FQGNSA. The CDR3 has 10 residues. In DNA, the CDR3 is TGTGCCAGCAGCTTAGGGGTCATTTATTTT. Its protein product is CASSLGVIYF. Full variable domain (missing parts from reference TRBV7-2 and TRBJ2-3): GAGVSQSPSNKVTEKGKDVELRCDPISGHTALYWYRQSLGQGLEFLIYFQGNSAPDKSGLPSDRFSAERTGGSVSTLTIQRTQQEDSAVYLCASSLGVIYFGPGTRLTVL.

This clonotype was observed many times. The V gene is TRBV7-8, the J gene TRBJ1-2; D ambiguous. CDR3 length: 16 residues. V shed 5 bases and J shed 4 bases, with 20 bases lying between them. Germline assignment: CDR1 SGHVS and CDR2 FQNEAQ. Here the CDR3 reads CASSPKGGPRVYGYTF. The CDR3, as DNA: TGTGCCAGCAGCCCCAAGGGTGGCCCTCGGGTCTATGGCTACACCTTC.

CDR3 amino acids: CASSLVRLAGTGELFF. The DNA of the CDR3 is TGTGCCAGCAGCTTAGTTAGACTAGCGGGCACCGGGGAGCTGTTTTTT. V usage is TRBV7-8 and J usage is TRBJ2-2; TRBD2 aligns across 10 bases. This CDR3 has 16 amino acids. The V gene end was trimmed by 1 base and the J gene end by 4 bases; junction bases not matched to a gene: 3. Germline V gene lookup returns CDR1 SGHVS and CDR2 FQNEAQ.

Regarding this clonotype: One base away lies a much larger clone, so this may be a sequencing read error. The chain is built from TRBV7-2 and TRBJ1-1; TRBD1 might be the D (5 bases). The CDR3 length is 14 residues. Germline CDR1 SGHTA, CDR2 FQGNSA. Here the CDR3 reads CASSKDNLNTESFF. CDR3 sequence (DNA): TGTGCCAGCAGCAAGGACAACCTGAACACTGAATCTTTCTTT. Drawing the rest from reference TRBV7-2 and TRBJ1-1, the complete variable domain is GAGVSQSPSNKVTEKGKDVELRCDPISGHTALYWYRQSLGQGLEFLIYFQGNSAPDKSGLPSDRFSAERTGGSVSTLTIQRTQQEDSAVYLCASSKDNLNTESFFGQGTRLTVV.

In its sample, this clonotype was seen a few times. V gene TRBV6-1 combines with J gene TRBJ2-1, with D perhaps matching TRBD2 (6 bases). The CDR3 is 13 amino acids. Germline CDR1 reads MNHNS; CDR2 reads SASEGT. Trimming took off 6 bases at V and 9 bases at J, with 15 bases between the two ends. The CDR3 is CASRMGLASEQFF. CDR3 DNA sequence: TGTGCCAGCAGAATGGGACTGGCTAGTGAGCAGTTCTTC.

This clonotype was observed a handful of times. CDR3 residues: CASGPARPYNEQFF. The DNA of the CDR3 is TGTGCCAGCGGTCCCGCCAGGCCCTACAATGAGCAGTTCTTC. This chain uses TRBV27 with TRBJ2-1; D remains unclear. This CDR3 comprises 14 residues. Germline V lookup: CDR1 MNHEY, CDR2 SMNVEV (reference sequence). The V end lost 8 bases, the J end lost 2 bases, and 13 bases lay between the germline ends.

The chain carries TRBV14 and TRBJ2-3; D may be TRBD1 (6 bases). This CDR3 comprises 15 residues. CDR1 is SGHDN and CDR2 is FVKESK in the germline V gene. Trimming removed 2 bases from V and 4 bases from J, with 13 bases in between. The CDR3 loop reads CASSQLQGRADTQYF. DNA for the CDR3: TGTGCCAGCAGCCAATTACAGGGTCGGGCAGATACGCAGTATTTT.

The chain recombines TRBV12-3 or TRBV12-4 with TRBJ2-7; 10 nucleotides match TRBD1. CDR3 size: 15 residues. J gave up 5 bases and V 5 bases, and 9 bases lay outside the gene matches. The CDR3 reads CASSPDRGFVHEQYF. The CDR3 DNA is TGTGCCAGCAGTCCGGACAGGGGGTTTGTCCACGAGCAGTACTTC.

This clonotype was seen a handful of times. CDR3 sequence (DNA): TGTGCCAGCAGTACAACCGGGGAGGTCCGGGTTGGGAGCAATCAGCCCCAGCATTTT. Translation: CASSTTGEVRVGSNQPQHF. V usage is TRBV6-1 and J usage is TRBJ1-5; D ambiguous. CDR3 length: 19 amino acids. V lost 5 bases to trimming and J lost 1 base, with 24 bases between them. Germline V gene lookup returns CDR1 MNHNS and CDR2 SASEGT.

This clonotype has more than one count but fewer than ten. The rearrangement uses TRBV6-5 and TRBJ1-1; perhaps TRBD1 as D (5 bases). The CDR3 spans 16 residues. The germline gives CDR1 MNHEY, CDR2 SVGAGI. V was shortened by 6 bases and J by 1 base, with 18 bases between the two germline ends. The CDR3 loop reads CASSDSPTAANTEAFF. The CDR3 DNA sequence: TGTGCCAGCAGCGACAGTCCAACAGCAGCGAACACTGAAGCTTTCTTT.

This clonotype has just a few counts. V gene TRBV2 combines with J gene TRBJ2-2; D is ambiguous. Trimming stripped 2 bases from V and 6 bases from J, with 4 bases between. In germline, CDR1 is SNHLY, CDR2 FYNNEI. CDR3 size: 12 residues. This CDR3 reads CASSELSGELFF. CDR3 nucleotide sequence: TGTGCCAGCAGTGAATTGTCCGGGGAGCTGTTTTTT.